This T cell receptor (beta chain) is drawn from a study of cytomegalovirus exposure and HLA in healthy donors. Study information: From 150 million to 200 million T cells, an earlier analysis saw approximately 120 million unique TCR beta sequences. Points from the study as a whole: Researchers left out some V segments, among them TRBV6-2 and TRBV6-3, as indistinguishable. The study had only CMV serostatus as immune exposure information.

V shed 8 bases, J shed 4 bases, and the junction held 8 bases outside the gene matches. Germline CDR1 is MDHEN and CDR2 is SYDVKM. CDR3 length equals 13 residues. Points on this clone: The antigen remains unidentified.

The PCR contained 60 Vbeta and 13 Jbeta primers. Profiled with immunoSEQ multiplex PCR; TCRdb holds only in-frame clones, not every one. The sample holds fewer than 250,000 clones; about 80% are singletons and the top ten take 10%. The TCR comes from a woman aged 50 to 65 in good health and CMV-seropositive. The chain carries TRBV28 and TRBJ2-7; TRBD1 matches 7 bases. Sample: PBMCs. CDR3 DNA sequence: TGTGCCAGCGTCACCGGGACAGAGTACGAGCAGTACTTC. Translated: CASVTGTEYEQYF. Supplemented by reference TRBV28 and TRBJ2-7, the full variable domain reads DVKVTQSSRYLVKRTGEKVFLECVQDMDHENMFWYRQDPGLGLRLIYFSYDVKMKEKGDIPEGYSVSREKKERFSLILESASTNQTSMYLCASVTGTEYEQYFGPGTRLTVT.